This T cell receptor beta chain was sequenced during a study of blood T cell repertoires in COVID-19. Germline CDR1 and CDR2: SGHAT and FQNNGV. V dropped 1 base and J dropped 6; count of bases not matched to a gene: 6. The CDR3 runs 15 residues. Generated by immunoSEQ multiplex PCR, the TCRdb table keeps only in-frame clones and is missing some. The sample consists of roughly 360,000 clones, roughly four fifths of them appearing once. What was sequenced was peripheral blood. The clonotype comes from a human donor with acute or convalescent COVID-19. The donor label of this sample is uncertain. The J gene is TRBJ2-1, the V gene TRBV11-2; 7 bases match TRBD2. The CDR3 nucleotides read TGTGCCAGCAGCTTAGGCGGGGGTCCCTTCAATGAGCAGTTCTTC. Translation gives CASSLGGGPFNEQFF.